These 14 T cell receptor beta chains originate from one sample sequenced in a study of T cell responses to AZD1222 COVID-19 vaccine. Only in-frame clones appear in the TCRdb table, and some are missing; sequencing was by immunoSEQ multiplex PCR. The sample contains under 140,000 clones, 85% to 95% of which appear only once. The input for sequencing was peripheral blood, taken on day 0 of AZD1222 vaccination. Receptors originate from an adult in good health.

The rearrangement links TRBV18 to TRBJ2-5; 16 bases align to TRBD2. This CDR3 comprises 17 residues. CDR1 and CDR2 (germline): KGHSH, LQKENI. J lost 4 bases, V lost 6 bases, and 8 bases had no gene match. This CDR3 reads CASSPGLAGGPRETQYF. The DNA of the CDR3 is TGTGCCAGCTCGCCGGGACTAGCGGGGGGGCCCCGAGAGACCCAGTACTTC.

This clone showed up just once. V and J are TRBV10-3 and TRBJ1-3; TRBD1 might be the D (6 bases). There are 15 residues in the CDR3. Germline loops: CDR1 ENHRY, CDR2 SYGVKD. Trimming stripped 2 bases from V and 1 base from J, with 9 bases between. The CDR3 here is CAISEPRGSGNTIYF. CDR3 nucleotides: TGTGCCATCAGTGAGCCTAGGGGGTCTGGAAACACCATATATTTT.

CDR3 protein: CASSDRGGGDRGTF. The CDR3 nucleotides are TGTGCCAGCAGTGATAGAGGAGGAGGAGACAGGGGCACCTTC. The chain uses TRBV6-1 and TRBJ1-2, with 8 bases lining up with TRBD1. The V gene end was trimmed by 3 bases and the J gene end by 13 bases; junction bases not matched to a gene: 13. The CDR3 contains 14 residues. CDR1 and CDR2 from the germline V gene are MNHNS and SASEGT.

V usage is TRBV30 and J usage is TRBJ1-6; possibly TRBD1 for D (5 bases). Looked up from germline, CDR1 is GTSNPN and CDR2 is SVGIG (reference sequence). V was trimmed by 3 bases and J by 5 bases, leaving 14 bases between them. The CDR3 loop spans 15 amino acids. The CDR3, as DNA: TGTGCCTGGAGCAATTTGGGGGTGGATAATTCACCCCTCCACTTT. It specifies CAWSNLGVDNSPLHF.

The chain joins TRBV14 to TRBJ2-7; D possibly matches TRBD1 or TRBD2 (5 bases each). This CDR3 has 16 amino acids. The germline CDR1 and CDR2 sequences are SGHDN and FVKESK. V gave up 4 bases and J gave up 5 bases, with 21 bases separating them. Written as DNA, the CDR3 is TGTGCCAGCAGCCTGCTCACGGGACGGAGATGGAACGAGCAGTACTTC. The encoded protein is CASSLLTGRRWNEQYF.

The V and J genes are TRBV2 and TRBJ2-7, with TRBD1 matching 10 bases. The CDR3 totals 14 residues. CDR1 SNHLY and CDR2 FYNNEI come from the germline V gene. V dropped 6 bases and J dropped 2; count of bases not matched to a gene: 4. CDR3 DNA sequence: TGTGCCAGCAGCCAAGGACAGGGGGCCTACGAGCAGTACTTC. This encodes CASSQGQGAYEQYF.

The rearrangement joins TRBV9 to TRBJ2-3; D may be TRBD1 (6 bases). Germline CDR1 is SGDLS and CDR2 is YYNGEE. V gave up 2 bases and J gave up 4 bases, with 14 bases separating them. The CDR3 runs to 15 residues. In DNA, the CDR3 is TGTGCCAGCAGCGTTCAACAGGGAAGACCAGATACGCAGTATTTT. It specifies CASSVQQGRPDTQYF.

The CDR3 region is CASWGGGDVHF. The CDR3 coding sequence is TGTGCCAGCTGGGGGGGAGGGGATGTGCATTTT. The rearrangement joins TRBV3-1 (or the pseudogene TRBV3-2) to TRBJ1-5; tentative D call: TRBD1 (5 bases). The germline CDR1 and CDR2 sequences are LGHDT and YNNKEL (reference sequence). The CDR3 totals 11 residues. Trimming pared 8 bases from V and 15 bases from J, leaving 17 bases between.

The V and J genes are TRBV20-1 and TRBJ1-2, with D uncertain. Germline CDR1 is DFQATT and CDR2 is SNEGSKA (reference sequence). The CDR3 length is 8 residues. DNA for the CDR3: TGCAGGGCCACTGGCTACACCTTC. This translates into CRATGYTF.

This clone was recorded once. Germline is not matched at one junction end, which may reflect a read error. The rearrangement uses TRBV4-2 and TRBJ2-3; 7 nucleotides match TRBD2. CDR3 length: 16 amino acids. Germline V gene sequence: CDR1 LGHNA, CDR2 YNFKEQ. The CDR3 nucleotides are TGTGCCAGCAGCCAGGACCTCGGGGGGATCACACATACGCAGTATTTT. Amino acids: CASSQDLGGITHTQYF.

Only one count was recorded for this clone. The CDR3 nucleotides read TGTGCCAGCAGTTTACGCCCCGGGGGGTTGGCGTACGAGCAGTACTTC. Its protein is CASSLRPGGLAYEQYF. The rearrangement uses TRBV28 and TRBJ2-7; 7 nucleotides agree with TRBD2. The CDR3 covers 16 residues. V lost 2 bases to trimming and J lost 4 bases; unmatched junction nucleotides: 11. CDR1 and CDR2 from the germline V gene are MDHEN and SYDVKM.

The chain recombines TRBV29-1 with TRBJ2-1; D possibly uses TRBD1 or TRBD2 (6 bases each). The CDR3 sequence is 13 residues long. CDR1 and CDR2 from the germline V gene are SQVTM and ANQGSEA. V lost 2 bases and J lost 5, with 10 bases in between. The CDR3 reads CSVETGAHNEQFF. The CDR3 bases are TGCAGCGTTGAAACGGGGGCCCACAATGAGCAGTTCTTC.

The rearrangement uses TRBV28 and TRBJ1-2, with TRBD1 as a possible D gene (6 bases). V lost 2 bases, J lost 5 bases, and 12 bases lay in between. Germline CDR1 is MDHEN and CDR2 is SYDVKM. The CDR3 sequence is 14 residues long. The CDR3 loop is CASSLPSGVYGYTF. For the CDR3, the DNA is TGTGCCAGCAGTTTACCATCAGGGGTTTATGGCTACACCTTC.

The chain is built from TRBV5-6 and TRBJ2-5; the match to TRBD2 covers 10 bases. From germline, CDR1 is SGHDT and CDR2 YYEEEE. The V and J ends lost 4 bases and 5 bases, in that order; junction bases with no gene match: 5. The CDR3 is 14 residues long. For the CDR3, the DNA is TGTGCCAGCAGCCCGAGCGGGGGGGTTGAGACCCAGTACTTC. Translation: CASSPSGGVETQYF.